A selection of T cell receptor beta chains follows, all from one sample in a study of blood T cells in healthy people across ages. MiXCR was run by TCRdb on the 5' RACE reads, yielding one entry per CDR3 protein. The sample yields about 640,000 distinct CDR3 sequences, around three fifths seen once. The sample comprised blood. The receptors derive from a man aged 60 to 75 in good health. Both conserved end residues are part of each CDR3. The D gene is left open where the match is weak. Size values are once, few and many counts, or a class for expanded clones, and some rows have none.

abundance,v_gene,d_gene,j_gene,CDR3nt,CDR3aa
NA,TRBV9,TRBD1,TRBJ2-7,TGTGCCAGCAGCCCCCAACCGGGACAGGCCTCCTACGAGCAGTACTTC,CASSPQPGQASYEQYF
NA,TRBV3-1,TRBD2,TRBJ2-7,TGTGCCAGCAGCCCCCTTGGGGGGGGACTCAATGAGCAGTACTTC,CASSPLGGGLNEQYF
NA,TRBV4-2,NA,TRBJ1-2,TGTGCCAGCAGCCAAGATCCCGGGGGGATGGATGGCTACACCTTC,CASSQDPGGMDGYTF
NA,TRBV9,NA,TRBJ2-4,TGTGCCAGCAGCGTGGGGCAGGGGGGGGACATTCAGTACTTC,CASSVGQGGDIQYF
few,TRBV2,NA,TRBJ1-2,TGTGCCAGCAGCGACGTTAACTATGGCTACACCTTC,CASSDVNYGYTF
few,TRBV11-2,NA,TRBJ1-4,TGTGCCAGCAGCTTTAGAGGAGGCTCAGACGGTGAAAAACTGTTTTTT,CASSFRGGSDGEKLFF
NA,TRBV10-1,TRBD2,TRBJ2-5,TGCGCCAGCAGTGGGACTAGCGGGAGCGACCAAGAGACCCAGTACTTC,CASSGTSGSDQETQYF
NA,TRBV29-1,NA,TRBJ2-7,TGCAGCGTTGGATCAGGGCCGCTCTACGAGCAGTACTTC,CSVGSGPLYEQYF
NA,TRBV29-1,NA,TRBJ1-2,TGCAGCGTTGAAGAAAGGTCTCGCCCTAGGGGAGATAACTATGGCTACACCTTC,CSVEERSRPRGDNYGYTF
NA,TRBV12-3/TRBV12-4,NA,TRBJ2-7,TGTGCCAGCAGTCGCCTTGGGGGGGCTGGAAACGAGCAGTACTTC,CASSRLGGAGNEQYF
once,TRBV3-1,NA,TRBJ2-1,TGTGCCAGCAGCCAAGGGTCGGGGGTAGTCAATGAGCAGTTCTTC,CASSQGSGVVNEQFF
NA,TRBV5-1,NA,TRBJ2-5,TGCGCCAGCAGCTGGATTCGTGGTGGAGAGACCCAGTACTTC,CASSWIRGGETQYF
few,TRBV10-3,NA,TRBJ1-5,TGTGCCATCAGTGAGTCAGGGATTAGCAATCAGCCCCAGCATTTT,CAISESGISNQPQHF
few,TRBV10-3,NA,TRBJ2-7,TGTGCCATCAGTGAGGAGGTCGGTTTTACCTACGAGCAGTACTTC,CAISEEVGFTYEQYF
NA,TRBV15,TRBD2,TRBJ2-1,TGTGCCACCAGCATAGCTAGCGGGGGGGGTAGCTCCTACAATGAGCAGTTCTTC,CATSIASGGGSSYNEQFF
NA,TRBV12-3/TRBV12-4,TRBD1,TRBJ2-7,TGTGCCAGCAGCCGACAGGGCTACTACGAGCAGTACTTC,CASSRQGYYEQYF
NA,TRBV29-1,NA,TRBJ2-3,TGCAGCGTTGATACTGGCGGGGGCACAGATACGCAGTATTTT,CSVDTGGGTDTQYF
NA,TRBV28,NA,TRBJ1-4,TGTGCCAGCATGGTTCGGGTTTCGGAAAAACTGTTTTTT,CASMVRVSEKLFF